The 20 T cell receptor beta chains below were found in one sample sequenced in a study of radiotherapy plus CTLA-4 blockade in lung cancer. The table came from immunoSEQ multiplex PCR; TCRdb's copy has only in-frame clones and leaves some out. The sample contains around 70,000 clones, roughly 84% of which appear only once. The sequencing here drew on peripheral blood, taken from a patient treated with radiotherapy plus ipilimumab. The receptors come from a human donor with non-small cell lung cancer that progressed on radiotherapy plus ipilimumab.

This chain links TRBV7-3 with TRBJ2-2, with 11 bases lining up with TRBD2. The CDR3 has 16 amino acids. Germline V gene sequence: CDR1 SGHTA, CDR2 FQGTGA. V lost 5 bases to trimming and J lost 1 base; unmatched junction nucleotides: 3. In nucleotides, the CDR3 is TGTGCCAGCAGCCCTGGACTAGCGGGGAACACCGGGGAGCTGTTTTTT. As protein: CASSPGLAGNTGELFF.

The V and J genes are TRBV6-1 and TRBJ2-1, with 8 bases lining up with TRBD2. The V and J ends lost 6 bases and 13 bases, in that order; junction bases with no gene match: 5. The CDR3 sequence is 11 residues long. CDR1 is MNHNS and CDR2 is SASEGT in the germline V gene. In DNA, the CDR3 is TGTGCCAGCAGCCGGACTAGCTCCCAGTTCTTC. Translation gives CASSRTSSQFF.

This sequence joins TRBV5-6 and TRBJ2-1; 8 bases fit TRBD2. In germline, CDR1 is SGHDT, CDR2 YYEEEE. The CDR3 is made up of 16 amino acids. V lost 4 bases, J lost 0 bases, and 6 bases stayed unmatched. CDR3 sequence: CASSRGGPSSYNEQFF. CDR3 coding DNA: TGTGCCAGCAGCCGCGGGGGGCCCTCCTCCTACAATGAGCAGTTCTTC. Drawing the rest from reference TRBV5-6 and TRBJ2-1, the complete variable domain is DAGVTQSPTHLIKTRGQQVTLRCSPKSGHDTVSWYQQALGQGPQFIFQYYEEEERQRGNFPDRFSGHQFPNYSSELNVNALLLGDSALYLCASSRGGPSSYNEQFFGPGTRLTVL.

The chain joins TRBV11-2 to TRBJ2-3, with D uncertain. V was trimmed by 1 base and J by 0 bases, leaving 8 bases between them. The CDR3 sequence is 15 residues long. CDR1 SGHAT and CDR2 FQNNGV come from the germline V gene. The CDR3 spells CASSLGARSTDTQYF. As DNA, the CDR3 is TGTGCCAGCAGCTTAGGGGCTAGAAGCACAGATACGCAGTATTTT.

To note about this clone: Other DNA sequences in this specimen translate into the identical CDR3. The genes are TRBV7-8 and TRBJ1-2; 7 bases are shared with TRBD1. Trimming removed 1 base from V and 6 bases from J; junction bases left unmatched: 8. The germline V gene has CDR1 SGHVS and CDR2 FQNEAQ. This CDR3 contains 15 residues. The CDR3 loop reads CASSLVGRGGNGYTF. The CDR3 nucleotides are TGTGCCAGCAGCTTAGTGGGCAGGGGGGGGAATGGCTACACCTTC.

This clone was observed a single time. The chain is built from TRBV29-1 and TRBJ2-2, with D possibly matching TRBD2 (5 bases). From germline, CDR1 is SQVTM and CDR2 ANQGSEA. The CDR3 is 13 amino acids. Trimming took 7 bases from V and 4 from J, leaving 13 bases between them. This CDR3 reads CSANSGFTGELFF. The CDR3 region has the DNA TGCAGCGCTAACTCGGGATTCACCGGGGAGCTGTTTTTT.

The chain joins TRBV19 to TRBJ2-3, with D tentatively TRBD1 (6 bases). This CDR3 is built from 15 residues. CDR1 is LNHDA and CDR2 is SQIVND in the germline V gene (reference sequence). The V gene lost 2 bases and the J gene lost 5 bases, with 14 bases spanning the gap. CDR3 nucleotide sequence: TGTGCCAGTAGTATACAGGGGACCCCGGGAGATACGCAGTATTTT. It encodes CASSIQGTPGDTQYF. The full variable domain, in which reference TRBV19 and TRBJ2-3 provide the parts outside the CDR3, is DGGITQSPKYLFRKEGQNVTLSCEQNLNHDAMYWYRQDPGQGLRLIYYSQIVNDFQKGDIAEGYSVSREKKESFPLTVTSAQKNPTAFYLCASSIQGTPGDTQYFGPGTRLTVL.

The V call is TRBV2, the J call TRBJ2-7; D not resolved. V lost 4 bases and J lost 3, with 10 bases in between. This CDR3 region has 13 residues. Germline CDR1 SNHLY, CDR2 FYNNEI. For the CDR3, the DNA is TGTGCCAGCAGTGGGTCCGTCAGCTACGAGCAGTACGTC. Its translation: CASSGSVSYEQYV.

The chain has TRBV29-1 and TRBJ1-1, with no clear D. V was trimmed by 5 bases and J by 5 bases, leaving 9 bases between them. The CDR3 is made up of 11 amino acids. Germline loops: CDR1 SQVTM, CDR2 ANQGSEA. The CDR3 DNA reads TGCAGCGTTAGGGAAAGAACTGAAGCTTTCTTT. It is translated as CSVRERTEAFF.

The chain is built from TRBV9 and TRBJ2-1, with 13 bases matching TRBD2. This CDR3 is built from 14 residues. CDR1 and CDR2 (germline): SGDLS, YYNGEE. J was trimmed by 9 bases and V by 7 bases; bases with no gene match: 7. The CDR3, as DNA: TGTGCCAGCGAACTAGCGGGAGGGCCCGGTGAGCAGTTCTTC. It encodes CASELAGGPGEQFF.

The CDR3 DNA follows: TGTGCCAGCAGCAGAGCAACAGGGTATCCCTCCTACAATGAGCAGTTCTTC. This gives the protein CASSRATGYPSYNEQFF. V and J are TRBV7-8 and TRBJ2-1; a possible D gene is TRBD1 (6 bases). V was trimmed by 5 bases and J by 0 bases, leaving 17 bases between them. Germline CDR1 and CDR2: SGHVS and FQNEAQ. The CDR3 has 17 residues.

The chain joins TRBV11-2 to TRBJ2-2, with TRBD1 matching over 9 bases. The trim removed 5 bases at V and 7 bases at J, leaving 14 bases unmatched. Germline V gene data show CDR1 as SGHAT and CDR2 as FQNNGV. CDR3 size: 17 residues. CDR3 coding DNA: TGTGCCAGCAGCACTAGTGGAGGACAGGGGTTCGGCGGGGAGCTGTTTTTT. Translation gives CASSTSGGQGFGGELFF.

The DNA for the CDR3 is TGTGCCAGCAGCTTCAGGGCCAGCGACGAGCAGTACGTC. Its protein is CASSFRASDEQYV. The V and J genes are TRBV11-2 and TRBJ2-7; a weak D match, TRBD1 (5 bases). Germline CDR1 SGHAT, CDR2 FQNNGV. The CDR3 sequence is 13 residues long. V lost 3 bases and J 5 bases, leaving 11 bases between the germline ends.

The V gene is TRBV18, the J gene TRBJ1-2, with D perhaps TRBD1 (6 bases). Trimming left V 3 bases short and J 2 bases short, with 7 bases between. The CDR3 runs to 13 residues. CDR1 and CDR2 (germline): KGHSH, LQKENI. The CDR3 DNA sequence: TGTGCCAGCTCACCGGACAGAAACTATGGCTACACCTTC. Encoded protein: CASSPDRNYGYTF.

The V gene is TRBV28, the J gene TRBJ2-3; the D gene is possibly TRBD2 (6 bases). The CDR3 extends over 16 amino acids. The germline gives CDR1 MDHEN, CDR2 SYDVKM. With 6 bases removed from V and 0 bases from J, the gap between germline ends came to 16 bases. The CDR3 spells CASSRSDYRSTDTQYF. CDR3 DNA sequence: TGTGCCAGCAGCCGTTCGGACTATCGTAGCACAGATACGCAGTATTTT.

The rearrangement uses TRBV6-1 and TRBJ1-3, with 7 bases lining up with TRBD1. CDR3 length equals 14 residues. Trimming took 7 bases from V and 4 from J; bases not matched to a gene: 7. Germline-derived CDR1 and CDR2 are MNHNS and SASEGT. The CDR3 loop is CASTQRGLGNTIYF. Written as DNA, the CDR3 is TGTGCCAGCACCCAAAGGGGGCTCGGAAACACCATATATTTT.

The chain employs TRBV5-1 and TRBJ2-1; 8 positions agree with TRBD2. V gave up 0 bases and J gave up 0 bases; unmatched junction bases: 8. This CDR3 contains 18 residues. Germline values: CDR1 SGHRS, CDR2 YFSETQ. CDR3 nucleotides: TGCGCCAGCAGCTTGGGGCTAGCGGGTTCGAGCTCCTACAATGAGCAGTTCTTC. This gives the protein CASSLGLAGSSSYNEQFF.

The V gene is TRBV4-1, the J gene TRBJ2-1; TRBD2 matches 9 bases. The length of the CDR3 is 18 residues. J gave up 6 bases and V 0 bases, and 12 bases lay outside the gene matches. In germline, CDR1 is MGHRA, CDR2 YSYEKL. The CDR3 bases are TGCGCCAGCAGCCAAGAGCGGGGGGGACTAGCCGCGACCAATGAGCAGTTCTTC. Translation gives CASSQERGGLAATNEQFF.

The genes are TRBV28 and TRBJ1-5; 7 bases fit TRBD1. The CDR3 covers 15 residues. CDR1 is MDHEN, CDR2 SYDVKM, per germline. V shed 6 bases, J shed 2 bases, and the junction held 7 bases outside the gene matches. In DNA, the CDR3 is TGTGCCAGCAGCCAATTCACAGGGGGCAATCAGCCCCAGCATTTT. It is translated as CASSQFTGGNQPQHF.

CDR3 DNA: TGCGCCAGCAAAATGGTTGGTGAAGCTTTCTTT. Residues: CASKMVGEAFF. This sequence joins TRBV5-1 and TRBJ1-1; D call uncertain. Looked up from germline, CDR1 is SGHRS and CDR2 is YFSETQ. The germline V and J ends were trimmed by 6 bases and 7 bases, with 10 bases remaining between them. The CDR3 contains 11 residues.